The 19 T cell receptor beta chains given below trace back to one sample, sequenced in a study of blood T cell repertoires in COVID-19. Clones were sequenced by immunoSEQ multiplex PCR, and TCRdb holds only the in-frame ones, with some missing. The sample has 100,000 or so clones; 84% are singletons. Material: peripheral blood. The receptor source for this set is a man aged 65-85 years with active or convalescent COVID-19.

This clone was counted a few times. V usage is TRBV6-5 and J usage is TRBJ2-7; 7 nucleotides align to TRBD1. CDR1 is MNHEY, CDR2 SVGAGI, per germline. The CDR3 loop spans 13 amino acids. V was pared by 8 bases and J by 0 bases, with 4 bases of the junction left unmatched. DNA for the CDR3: TGTGCCAGCTCCGGGACAGCCTCCTACGAGCAGTACTTC. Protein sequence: CASSGTASYEQYF.

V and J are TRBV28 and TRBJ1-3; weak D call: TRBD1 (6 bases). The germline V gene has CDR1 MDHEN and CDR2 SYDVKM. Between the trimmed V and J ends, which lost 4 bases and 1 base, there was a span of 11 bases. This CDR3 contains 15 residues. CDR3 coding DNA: TGTGCCAGCAGTTCACAGGGCTTTTCTGGAAACACCATATATTTT. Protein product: CASSSQGFSGNTIYF.

The CDR3 nucleotides read TGTGCCAGCAAAACAGGGCCAGGGGAGCAGTACTTC. Translation: CASKTGPGEQYF. The genes are TRBV2 and TRBJ2-7; weak D call: TRBD1 (6 bases). With 7 bases removed from V and 7 bases from J, the gap between germline ends came to 14 bases. The length of the CDR3 is 12 residues. Germline V CDR1 and CDR2: SNHLY, FYNNEI.

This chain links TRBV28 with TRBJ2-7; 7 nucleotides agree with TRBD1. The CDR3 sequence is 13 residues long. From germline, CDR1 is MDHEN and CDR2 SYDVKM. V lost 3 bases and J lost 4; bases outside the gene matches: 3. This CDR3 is CASSFDRAYEQYF. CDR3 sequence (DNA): TGTGCCAGCAGTTTCGACAGGGCGTACGAGCAGTACTTC.

The DNA for the CDR3 is TGTGCCAGCAGCTTCAGTTATTTAAGTACAGGGGGCACCGGGGAGCTGTTTTTT. Translated, it gives CASSFSYLSTGGTGELFF. The chain combines TRBV11-3 with TRBJ2-2, with 8 positions matching TRBD1. The germline V gene has CDR1 SGHNT and CDR2 YENEEA. J lost 4 bases, V lost 3 bases, and 13 bases had no gene match. The CDR3 has 18 amino acids.

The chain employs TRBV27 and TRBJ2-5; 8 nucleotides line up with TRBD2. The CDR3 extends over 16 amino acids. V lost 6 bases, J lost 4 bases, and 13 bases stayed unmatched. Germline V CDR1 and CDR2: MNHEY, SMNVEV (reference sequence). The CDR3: CASSSYGGAGLETQYF. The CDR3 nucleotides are TGTGCCAGCAGCTCCTACGGGGGGGCCGGGTTAGAGACCCAGTACTTC.

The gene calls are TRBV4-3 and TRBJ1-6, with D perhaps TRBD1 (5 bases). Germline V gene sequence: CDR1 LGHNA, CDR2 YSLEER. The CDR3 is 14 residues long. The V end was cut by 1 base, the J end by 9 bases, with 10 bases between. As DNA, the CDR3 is TGCGCCAGCAGCCAAGGGCAGGGCGGTTCACCCCTCCACTTT. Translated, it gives CASSQGQGGSPLHF.

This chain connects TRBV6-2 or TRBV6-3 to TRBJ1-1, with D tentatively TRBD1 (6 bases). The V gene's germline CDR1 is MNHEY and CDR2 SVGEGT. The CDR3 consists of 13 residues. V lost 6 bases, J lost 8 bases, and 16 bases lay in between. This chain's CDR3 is CASSLDRVVEAFF. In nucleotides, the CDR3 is TGTGCCAGCAGCCTGGACAGAGTAGTCGAAGCTTTCTTT.

The CDR3, as DNA: TGTGCCAGTAGTAAATTAGACAGCGGGGGAAACACTGAAGCTTTCTTT. It specifies CASSKLDSGGNTEAFF. V and J are TRBV19 and TRBJ1-1, with D possibly being TRBD1 (5 bases). V was pared by 4 bases and J by 2 bases, with 17 bases between. From germline, CDR1 is LNHDA and CDR2 SQIVND (reference sequence). This CDR3 is 16 amino acids long.

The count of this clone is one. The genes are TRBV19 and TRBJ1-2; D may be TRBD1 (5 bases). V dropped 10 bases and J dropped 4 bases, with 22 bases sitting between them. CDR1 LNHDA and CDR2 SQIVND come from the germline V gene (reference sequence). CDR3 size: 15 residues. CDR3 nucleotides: TGTGCCACCCGGGGGTGGGGTTCTCCCTCCTATGGCTACACCTTC. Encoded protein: CATRGWGSPSYGYTF. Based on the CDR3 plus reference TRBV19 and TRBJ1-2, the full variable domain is DGGITQSPKYLFRKEGQNVTLSCEQNLNHDAMYWYRQDPGQGLRLIYYSQIVNDFQKGDIAEGYSVSREKKESFPLTVTSAQKNPTAFYLCATRGWGSPSYGYTFGSGTRLTVV.

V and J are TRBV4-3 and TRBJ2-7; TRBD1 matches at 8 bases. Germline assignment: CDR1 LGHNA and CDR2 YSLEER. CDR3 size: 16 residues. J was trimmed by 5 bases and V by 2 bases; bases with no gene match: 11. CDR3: CASSQYTGTGYDEQYF. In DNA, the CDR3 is TGCGCCAGCAGCCAATACACCGGGACAGGATATGACGAGCAGTACTTC.

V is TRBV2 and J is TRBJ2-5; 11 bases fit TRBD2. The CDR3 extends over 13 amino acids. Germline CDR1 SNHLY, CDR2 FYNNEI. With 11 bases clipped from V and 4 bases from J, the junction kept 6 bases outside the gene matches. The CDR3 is CAGSGGAGETQYF. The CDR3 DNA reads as TGTGCCGGTAGCGGGGGGGCCGGAGAGACCCAGTACTTC.

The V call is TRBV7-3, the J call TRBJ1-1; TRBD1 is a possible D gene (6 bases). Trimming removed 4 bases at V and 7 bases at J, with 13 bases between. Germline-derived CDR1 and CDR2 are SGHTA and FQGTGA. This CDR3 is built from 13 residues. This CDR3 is CASSYYRESEAFF. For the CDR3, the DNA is TGTGCCAGCAGCTATTACAGGGAAAGTGAAGCTTTCTTT.

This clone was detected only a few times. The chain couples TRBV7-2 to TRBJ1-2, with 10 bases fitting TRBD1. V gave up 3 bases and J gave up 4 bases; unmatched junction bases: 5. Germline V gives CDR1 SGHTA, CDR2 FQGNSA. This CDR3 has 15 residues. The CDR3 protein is CASSLLGQGFYGYTF. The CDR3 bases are TGTGCCAGCAGCTTGCTGGGACAGGGGTTCTATGGCTACACCTTC. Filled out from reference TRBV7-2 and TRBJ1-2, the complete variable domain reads GAGVSQSPSNKVTEKGKDVELRCDPISGHTALYWYRQSLGQGLEFLIYFQGNSAPDKSGLPSDRFSAERTGGSVSTLTIQRTQQEDSAVYLCASSLLGQGFYGYTFGSGTRLTVV.

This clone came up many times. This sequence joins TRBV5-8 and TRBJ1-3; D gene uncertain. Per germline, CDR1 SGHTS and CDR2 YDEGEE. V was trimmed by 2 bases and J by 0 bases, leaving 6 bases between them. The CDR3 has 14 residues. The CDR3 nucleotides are TGTGCCAGCAGCTTTGCAGTCTCTGGAAACACCATATATTTT. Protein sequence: CASSFAVSGNTIYF.

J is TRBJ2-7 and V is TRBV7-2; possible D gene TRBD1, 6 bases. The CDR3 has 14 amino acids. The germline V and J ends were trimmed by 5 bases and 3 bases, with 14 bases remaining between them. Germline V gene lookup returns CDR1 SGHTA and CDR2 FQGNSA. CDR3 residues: CASSPYPQGYEQYF. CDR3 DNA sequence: TGTGCCAGCAGCCCATACCCACAGGGCTACGAGCAGTACTTC.

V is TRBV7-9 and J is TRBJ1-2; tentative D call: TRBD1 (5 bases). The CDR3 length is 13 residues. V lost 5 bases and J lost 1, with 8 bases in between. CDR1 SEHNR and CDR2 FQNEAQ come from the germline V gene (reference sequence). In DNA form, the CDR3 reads TGTGCCAGCAGCGAAGACAGTAACTATGGCTACACCTTC. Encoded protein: CASSEDSNYGYTF.

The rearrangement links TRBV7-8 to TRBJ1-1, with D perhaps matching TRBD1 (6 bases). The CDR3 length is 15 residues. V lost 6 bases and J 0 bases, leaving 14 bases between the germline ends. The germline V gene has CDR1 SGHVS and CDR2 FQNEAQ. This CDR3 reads CASSQGGIVNTEAFF. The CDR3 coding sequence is TGTGCCAGCAGTCAAGGGGGTATTGTGAACACTGAAGCTTTCTTT.

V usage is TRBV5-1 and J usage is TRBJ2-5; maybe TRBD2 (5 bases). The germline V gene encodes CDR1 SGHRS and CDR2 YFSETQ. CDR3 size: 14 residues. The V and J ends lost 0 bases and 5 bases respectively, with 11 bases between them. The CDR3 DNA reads TGCGCCAGCAGCTTGGCGTTTAGAGGGGAGACCCAGTACTTC. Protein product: CASSLAFRGETQYF.